Sequencing of this T cell receptor (beta chain) was carried out in a study of cytomegalovirus exposure and HLA in healthy donors (dated 2017 in TCRdb). A note on the overall study: An earlier analysis of approximately 640 of the donors reported roughly 270 Gb of sequence data and roughly 110 million unique TCR beta sequences from about 179 million T cells. In the later analysis, no new phenotypic data were used to find candidate immune exposures; instead, reliance was placed on TCR beta sequences and their occurrence across donors. In a later genetic analysis, genome-wide SNP genotypes for about three fifths of the 666 donors were used, and that subset was treated as a discovery cohort. Along with the roughly 670-subject first cohort, a separate validation cohort of over a hundred different subjects was used. To predict cytomegalovirus infection status, the study brought together high-throughput TCR immunosequencing, statistical association of individual TCRs with disease status, and machine learning. On average, about 240,000 unique TCR beta nucleotide sequences were sequenced per donor among several hundred genotyped donors of the cohort, with roughly 18% of those sequences being non-productive. Alongside the repertoire data, information on donor age, sex, ethnicity and CMV serostatus was compiled. The aim of the study was to test whether cataloging public T cell receptors could identify signatures of past pathogen exposure. Typing coverage varied by locus: roughly 629-640 donors for A, B, C, DRB1 and DQB1; roughly 520 for DQA1; approximately 610 for DPA1; 400 to 480 for DPB1. To decide whether each TCR beta V gene segment behaved as functional or pseudogenic, an earlier analysis of fewer than 750 of the donors relied on high-throughput TCR beta sequencing. Roughly 290 gigabases of sequencing data and approximately 91 million unique TCR sequences made up an early release that covered around 640 HLA-typed donors. A handful of DR-DQ haplotypes were handled as single units for association and clustering because linkage in the cohort was strong. Class I and class II HLA loci were covered by the typing at four-digit resolution. Using immunosequencing, the study profiled T cell repertoires from about 620 subjects and related those repertoires to cytomegalovirus serostatus. A later analysis re-examined previously published TCR beta repertoires from about 670 donors and added high-resolution HLA genotyping to investigate patterns of TCR occurrence. The genetic ancestry cluster associated with self-reported Caucasian donors included approximately 85% of the roughly 400 genotyped donors. Every repertoire in the discovery cohort had been generated on one and the same sequencing platform.

In total, approximately 700 healthy bone marrow donors made up the cohort. At the time of sampling, all cohort members were nominally healthy, though unrecorded immune exposures were likely present. The donor was CMV seronegative and was included in the group of several hundred seronegative cohort members. Every donor gave a peripheral blood sample, and the peripheral blood mononuclear cells from that sample were used for TCR beta sequencing. The Qiagen DNeasy Blood Extraction Kit was used to extract genomic DNA from the blood cell samples. Trimming takes 1 base from V and 0 bases from J, and the germline ends sit 7 bases apart. The CDR3 numbers 15 residues from cysteine through phenylalanine. The only DNA kept is the CDR3, 45 bases in frame from the first base. The germline V gene sets CDR1 to MNHNS and CDR2 to SASEGT. The library came from the immunoSEQ multiplex PCR assay. The multiplex PCR relied on a mix of 60 forward primers for TCR Vbeta segments and 13 reverse primers for TCR Jbeta segments. A multiplex PCR assay on genomic DNA amplified the CDR3 region of rearranged TCR beta genes. On the Illumina HiSeq System, the amplified TCR beta libraries were sequenced as 87-base-pair reads. Regarding the original processing steps: In a later analysis, some 80 million unique TCR beta chains were counted across the roughly 670 repertoires, and some 10 million of these chains were shared by at least two donors. A nearest-neighbor algorithm error-corrected the raw reads and collapsed the reads into unique sequences, merging closely related sequences to remove PCR and sequencing errors. Alignment of CDR3 sequences to IMGT reference sequences was used to assign V, D and J gene segments. For a sequence to be retained, at least a six-nucleotide match to both a V gene segment and a J gene segment was required. A rearrangement was called productive if the CDR3 had no stop codons and remained in frame with V and J, and every other rearrangement was called non-productive. CDR3 was defined according to IMGT convention as the region running from the second conserved V-encoded cysteine to the conserved J-encoded phenylalanine. In an earlier analysis of around 570 of the donors, sequences lacking an unambiguous match to a single V gene segment were excluded. In an earlier analysis of 587 of the donors, V segments were called functional above 56.7% productive rearrangements and were called segregating when the between-donor standard deviation exceeded 5%. To diagnose cytomegalovirus status from the catalog of TCR beta chain sequences, a statistical classification framework was built. A later analysis assigned V and J genes by comparing TCR nucleotide sequences with IMGT/GENE-DB human TR gene sequences. A later analysis assigned CDR3 sequences and most-parsimonious VDJ recombination scenarios with the TCRdist pipeline. In a later analysis, every TCR beta chain was defined by the combination of its CDR3 amino acid sequence and its V-gene family, and reads without a unique V-gene family were dropped. To address suspected cross-contamination and a sequencing artifact, a later analysis removed a few hundred highly shared, low-generation-probability nucleotide sequences. A later analysis calculated a clonal expansion index for each public chain from normalized within-repertoire ranks of inferred template counts. In a later analysis, generation probabilities were computed with a VDJ recombination model fitted to out-of-frame rearrangements, and the resulting probabilities were checked against IGoR. In a later analysis, hypergeometric tests were used to score TCR-TCR, TCR-HLA and TCR-CMV co-occurrence, with a repertoire-size bias correction applied to TCR pairs. A later analysis estimated false discovery rates by permuting HLA or CMV assignments 20 times. In a later analysis, co-occurring TCRs were grouped with DBSCAN, and TCRdist sequence similarity was added when clustering was performed within HLA-allele-positive subsets. For co-occurrence clustering, repertoires with fewer than 30,000 or more than 120,000 public chains were excluded, along with 4 to 6 repertoires with anomalous nucleotide sharing. The table was pulled from immuneACCESS by TCRdb, which kept in-frame rearrangements only. Such tables lose some clones; where checked, under half of the loss comes from unresolved V genes, and the rest has no known cause. V, J and clone size are those of that table, while D and trimming were read from the DNA. Counted in this sample were more than 90,000 clones; around 75% of them appeared once. 8% to 13% of the sample goes to the ten largest clones.

As for this clone: The antigen it binds to is not known. No base quality values were provided; no much bigger clone lies one nucleotide off.

What the authors observed across the whole study: The sequencing pipeline was judged likely to have produced a cluster of highly shared sequence variants as a technical artifact. Some IMGT-functional V segments, including TRBV6-2 and TRBV6-3, could not be told apart with the 87-base-pair reads, so those segments were excluded. Most CMV-associated TCR beta chains appeared to be HLA-restricted in a later analysis, and the HLA associations seemed to be driven largely by CMV exposure. It was suggested by the authors that the approach could potentially be generalized to other disease states and immunological phenotypes. In a later analysis, TCR association rates were found to vary across HLA loci, with the most associated TCRs seen for DRB1 alleles and the fewest for HLA-C alleles. V-gene and J-gene trimming of TCR beta chains was associated with a missense DCLRE1C variant in a later genetic analysis, and the association was replicated in an independent cohort. Sequencing depth was assumed to be roughly uniform across donors in the presence/absence analyses, though that assumption may not hold. A total of roughly 160 TCR beta chains were listed by the study as associated with cytomegalovirus. Correlated functional status among segregating V segments might be attributable to linkage disequilibrium, but an unknown experimental factor could not be ruled out. Compared with equally common non-associated chains, HLA-associated TCR beta chains in a later analysis were more clonally expanded and had lower generation probabilities. Specific HLA alleles were associated with 15,000 to 20,000 TCR beta sequences at a false discovery rate of 0.05 in a later analysis. Immune exposure information for the cohort was limited to CMV serostatus. About 17 rarely observed V segments, including chromosome 9 orphons, were excluded from the earlier analysis of approximately 500 of the donors because counts were too low. Several of the top co-occurrence clusters appeared to be linked to parvovirus B19, influenza, CMV and Epstein-Barr virus, according to a later analysis. Only TCR beta chains were sequenced in this cohort, and the absence of alpha or paired-chain data limited detectable features. A further reported finding was that TCR beta sequences accurately predicted the HLA-A and HLA-B alleles for most subjects in the first cohort. In an earlier analysis of 587 of the donors, most TCR beta V segments appeared in productive rearrangements about 87% or about 30% of the time, broadly matching IMGT annotations. Compared with the approximately 700-donor mean, donors in an Asian-associated ancestry cluster had fewer N-insertions in productive TCRs, according to a later genetic analysis. Most TCR sequences were observed very rarely across donors, whereas some public TCRs were present in many individuals. Because HLA typing was unavailable for some donors at each locus, only the typed subset was used in association tests. In both the original and validation cohorts, the classifier was reported to diagnose cytomegalovirus status with high specificity and sensitivity. Strong co-occurrence of HLA alleles, especially DR and DQ, made assigning TCR associations to individual alleles difficult. In vitro tests confirmed that three of the cytomegalovirus-associated TCR beta chains recognize cytomegalovirus antigens.

This TCR was recovered from a man aged 45 to 65 in good health and CMV-seronegative. Material: PBMCs. The rearranged segments are TRBV6-1 and TRBJ2-1; the D gene assignment is ambiguous. The base sequence is TGTGCCAGCAGTGAAGGAAGGAGCTCCTACAATGAGCAGTTCTTC. It is translated as CASSEGRSSYNEQFF.